One sample yielded the 13 T cell receptor beta chains listed below, sequenced in a study of cytomegalovirus exposure and HLA in healthy donors. The PCR was carried out with 60 Vbeta primers and 13 Jbeta primers. Repertoires were generated with immunoSEQ multiplex PCR, while TCRdb's copy carries only in-frame clones and drops some. The sample holds about 270,000 clones, around 66% seen once. Sequenced: PBMCs. Source of these receptors: a female donor in good health and CMV-seronegative.

The chain recombines TRBV5-6 with TRBJ2-5; 8 nucleotides line up with TRBD1. After removal of 4 bases from V and 4 bases from J, the junction contained 6 bases not matched to a gene. The germline V gene encodes CDR1 SGHDT and CDR2 YYEEEE. This CDR3 is built from 14 residues. CDR3 region: CASSGQGEGETQYF. For the CDR3, the DNA is TGTGCCAGCAGCGGACAGGGAGAGGGAGAGACCCAGTACTTC.

This rearrangement joins TRBV10-1 to TRBJ2-4, with D maybe TRBD2 (6 bases). Deletions cut 0 bases from V and 0 bases from J, with 6 bases between. The CDR3 consists of 15 residues. In germline, CDR1 is WNHNN, CDR2 SYGVQD (reference sequence). The CDR3 here is CASSESGGAKNIQYF. In nucleotides, the CDR3 is TGCGCCAGCAGTGAGTCCGGGGGAGCCAAAAACATTCAGTACTTC.

In this sample, this clone turned up once. The chain couples TRBV28 to TRBJ2-7, with D tentatively TRBD1 (5 bases). CDR1 and CDR2 from the germline V gene are MDHEN and SYDVKM. The CDR3 is made up of 19 amino acids. With 5 bases removed from V and 0 bases from J, the gap between germline ends came to 26 bases. The CDR3 is CASSPGEVGASPSSYEQYF. In DNA form, the CDR3 reads TGTGCCAGCAGTCCGGGTGAGGTTGGGGCCTCCCCCTCCTCCTACGAGCAGTACTTC.

The chain links TRBV30 to TRBJ1-1; 7 nucleotides agree with TRBD1. The CDR3 consists of 13 residues. J was trimmed by 14 bases and V by 2 bases; bases with no gene match: 14. Germline V gives CDR1 GTSNPN, CDR2 SVGIG (reference sequence). The CDR3 protein is CAWSPTRGSHSFF. The CDR3 bases are TGTGCCTGGAGTCCAACCAGGGGGTCCCATTCATTCTTT. Filled out from reference TRBV30 and TRBJ1-1, the complete variable domain reads SQTIHQWPATLVQPVGSPLSLECTVEGTSNPNLYWYRQAAGRGLQLLFYSVGIGQISSEVPQNLSASRPQDRQFILSSKKLLLSDSGFYLCAWSPTRGSHSFFGQGTRLTVV.

This chain connects TRBV28 to TRBJ2-2; no clear D gene. The CDR3 consists of 12 residues. The germline V gene has CDR1 MDHEN and CDR2 SYDVKM. V was trimmed by 6 bases and J by 4 bases, leaving 6 bases between them. CDR3 nucleotides: TGTGCCAGCAGCGCAGGCACCGGGGAGCTGTTTTTT. Its protein product is CASSAGTGELFF.

The chain couples TRBV18 to TRBJ1-5, with 7 positions matching TRBD1. The CDR3 extends over 15 amino acids. Germline V CDR1 and CDR2: KGHSH, LQKENI. V was pared by 1 base and J by 2 bases, with 2 bases of the junction left unmatched. The CDR3 DNA reads TGTGCCAGCTCACCACTAGGGGGCGGCAATCAGCCCCAGCATTTT. Its translation is CASSPLGGGNQPQHF.

The chain joins TRBV19 to TRBJ1-1; a weak D match, TRBD1 (5 bases). Trimming stripped 3 bases from V and 2 bases from J, with 13 bases between. In germline, CDR1 is LNHDA, CDR2 SQIVND (reference sequence). This CDR3 spans 15 amino acids. CDR3 protein: CASSIPGLGNTEAFF. Written as DNA, the CDR3 is TGTGCCAGTAGTATCCCAGGGTTGGGAAACACTGAAGCTTTCTTT.

V usage is TRBV27 and J usage is TRBJ1-2, with 7 bases aligning to TRBD1. The CDR3 length is 17 residues. J was trimmed by 8 bases and V by 4 bases; bases with no gene match: 19. Germline assignment: CDR1 MNHEY and CDR2 SMNVEV (reference sequence). Written as DNA, the CDR3 is TGTGCCAGCAGTTCCATACCGCTACTCACAGGGGCGGAGGGCTACACCTTC. It yields the protein CASSSIPLLTGAEGYTF.

The CDR3 spells CASSAQLAGIGEQYF. CDR3 nucleotides: TGTGCCAGCAGTGCCCAACTAGCGGGAATCGGCGAGCAGTACTTC. This chain links TRBV27 with TRBJ2-7; 10 bases map to TRBD2. In germline, CDR1 is MNHEY, CDR2 SMNVEV (reference sequence). Germline trimming cut 5 bases from V and 6 bases from J; bases unmatched to any gene: 10. The CDR3 spans 15 residues.

The rearrangement uses TRBV13 and TRBJ1-1; D unresolved. The CDR3 runs 14 residues. The V gene lost 0 bases and the J gene lost 8 bases, with 13 bases spanning the gap. Germline assignment: CDR1 PRHDT and CDR2 FYEKMQ (reference sequence). The CDR3 DNA reads as TGTGCCAGCAGCTTAGGCGGGAGGCGCTTCGAAGCTTTCTTT. As protein: CASSLGGRRFEAFF.

This clone came up a few times. The CDR3 DNA follows: TGTGCCATCAGTGAGACGGAGGGCTGGGGCTACACCTTC. Translating it yields CAISETEGWGYTF. The chain employs TRBV10-3 and TRBJ1-2; no definite D call. This CDR3 has 13 amino acids. Per germline, CDR1 ENHRY and CDR2 SYGVKD. V lost 2 bases to trimming and J lost 8 bases, with 12 bases between them.

This chain links TRBV18 with TRBJ2-1; 8 positions match TRBD2. This CDR3 region has 14 residues. Trimming removed 5 bases from V and 4 bases from J; junction bases left unmatched: 4. Per germline, CDR1 KGHSH and CDR2 LQKENI. In nucleotides, the CDR3 is TGTGCCAGCTCATCCCTAGCGGGTTACAATGAGCAGTTCTTC. This translates into CASSSLAGYNEQFF.

This clone has just one count. This sequence joins TRBV28 and TRBJ1-3, with a weak D call TRBD1 (6 bases). CDR1 is MDHEN and CDR2 is SYDVKM in the germline V gene. The CDR3 loop spans 15 amino acids. The ends were cut back, 5 bases at V and 6 bases at J, with 17 bases in the middle. The DNA of the CDR3 is TGTGCCAGCAGTGCAGAATGGGGGCCGAAAAACACCATATATTTT. Its translation is CASSAEWGPKNTIYF.